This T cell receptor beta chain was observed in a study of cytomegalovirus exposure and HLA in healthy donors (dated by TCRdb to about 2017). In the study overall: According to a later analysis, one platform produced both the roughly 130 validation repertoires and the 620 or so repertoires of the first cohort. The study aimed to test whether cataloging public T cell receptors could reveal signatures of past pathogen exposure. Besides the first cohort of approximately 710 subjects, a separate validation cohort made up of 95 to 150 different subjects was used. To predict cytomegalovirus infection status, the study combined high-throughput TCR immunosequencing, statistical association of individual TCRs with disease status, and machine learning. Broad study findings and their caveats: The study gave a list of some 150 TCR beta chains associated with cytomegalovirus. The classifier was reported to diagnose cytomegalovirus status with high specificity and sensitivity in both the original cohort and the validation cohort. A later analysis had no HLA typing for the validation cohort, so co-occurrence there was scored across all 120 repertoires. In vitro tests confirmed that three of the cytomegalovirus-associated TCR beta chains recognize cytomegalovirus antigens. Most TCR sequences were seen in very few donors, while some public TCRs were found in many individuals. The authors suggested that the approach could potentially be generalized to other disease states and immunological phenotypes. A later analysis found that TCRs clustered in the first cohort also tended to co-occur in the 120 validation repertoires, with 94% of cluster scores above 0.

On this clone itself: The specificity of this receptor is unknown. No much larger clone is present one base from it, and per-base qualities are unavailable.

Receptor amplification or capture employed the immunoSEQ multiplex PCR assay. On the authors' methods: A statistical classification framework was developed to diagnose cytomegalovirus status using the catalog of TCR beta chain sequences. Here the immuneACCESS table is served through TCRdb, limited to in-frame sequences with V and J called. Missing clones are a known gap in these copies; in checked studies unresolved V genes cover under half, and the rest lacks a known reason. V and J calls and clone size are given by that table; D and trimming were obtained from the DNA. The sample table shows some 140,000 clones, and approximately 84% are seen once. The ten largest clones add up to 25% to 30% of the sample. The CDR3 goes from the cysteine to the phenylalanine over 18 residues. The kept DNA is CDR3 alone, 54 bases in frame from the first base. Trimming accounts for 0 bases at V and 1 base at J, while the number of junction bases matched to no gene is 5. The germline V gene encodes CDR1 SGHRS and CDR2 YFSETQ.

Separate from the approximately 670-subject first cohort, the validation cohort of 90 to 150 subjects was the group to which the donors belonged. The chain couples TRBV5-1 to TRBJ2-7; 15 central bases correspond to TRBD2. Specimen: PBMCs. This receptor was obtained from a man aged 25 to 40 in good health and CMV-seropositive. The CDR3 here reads CASSLAGTSGGFSYEQYF. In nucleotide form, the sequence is TGCGCCAGCAGCTTGGCCGGGACTAGCGGGGGGTTTTCCTACGAGCAGTACTTC.